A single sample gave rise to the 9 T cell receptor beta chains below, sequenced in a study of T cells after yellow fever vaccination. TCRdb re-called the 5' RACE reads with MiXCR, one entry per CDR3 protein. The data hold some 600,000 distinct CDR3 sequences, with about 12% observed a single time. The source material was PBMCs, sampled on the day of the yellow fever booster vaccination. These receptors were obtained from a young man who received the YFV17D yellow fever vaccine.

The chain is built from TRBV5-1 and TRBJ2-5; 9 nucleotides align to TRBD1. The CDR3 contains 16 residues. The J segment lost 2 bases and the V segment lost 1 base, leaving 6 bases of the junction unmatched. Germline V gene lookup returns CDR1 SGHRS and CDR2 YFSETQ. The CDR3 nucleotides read TGCGCCAGCAGCTTGACCGGGACAGGGCGACAAGAGACCCAGTACTTC. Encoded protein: CASSLTGTGRQETQYF.

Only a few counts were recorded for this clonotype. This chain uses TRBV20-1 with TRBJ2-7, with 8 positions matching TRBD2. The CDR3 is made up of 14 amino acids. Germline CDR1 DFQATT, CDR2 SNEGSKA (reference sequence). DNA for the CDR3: TGCAGGGCTTACACAGCAGCGGGAGCGGGAGAGCAGTACTTC. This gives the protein CRAYTAAGAGEQYF.

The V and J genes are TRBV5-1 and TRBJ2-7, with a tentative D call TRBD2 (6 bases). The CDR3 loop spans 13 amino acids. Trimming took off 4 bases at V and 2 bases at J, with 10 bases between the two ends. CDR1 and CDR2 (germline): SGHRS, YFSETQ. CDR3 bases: TGCGCCAGCAGCGTCAGCGGGCCCTACGAGCAGTACTTC. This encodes CASSVSGPYEQYF.

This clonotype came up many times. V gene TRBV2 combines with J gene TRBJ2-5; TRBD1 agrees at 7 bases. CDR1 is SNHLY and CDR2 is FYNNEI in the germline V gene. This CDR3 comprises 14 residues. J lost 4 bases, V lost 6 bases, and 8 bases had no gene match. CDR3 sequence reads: CASSLPPGGETQYF. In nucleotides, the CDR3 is TGTGCCAGCAGCCTGCCCCCAGGGGGAGAGACCCAGTACTTC.

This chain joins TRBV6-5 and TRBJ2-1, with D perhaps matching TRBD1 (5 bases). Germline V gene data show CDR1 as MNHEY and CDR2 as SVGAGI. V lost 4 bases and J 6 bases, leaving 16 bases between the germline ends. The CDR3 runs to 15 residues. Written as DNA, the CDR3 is TGTGCCAGCAGTTCGATGGGGATAGGGGCCAATGAGCAGTTCTTC. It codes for CASSSMGIGANEQFF.

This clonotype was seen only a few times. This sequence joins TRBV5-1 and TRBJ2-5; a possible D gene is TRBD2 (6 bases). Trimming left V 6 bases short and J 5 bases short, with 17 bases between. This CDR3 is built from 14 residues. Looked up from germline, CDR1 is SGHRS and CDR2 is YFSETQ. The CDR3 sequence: CASTSGGLGETQYF. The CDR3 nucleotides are TGCGCCAGCACCAGCGGAGGGCTAGGGGAGACCCAGTACTTC.

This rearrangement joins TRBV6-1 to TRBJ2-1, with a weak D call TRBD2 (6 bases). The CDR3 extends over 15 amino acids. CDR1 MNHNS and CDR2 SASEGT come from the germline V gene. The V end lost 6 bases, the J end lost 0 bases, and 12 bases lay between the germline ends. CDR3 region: CASRLAKSSYNEQFF. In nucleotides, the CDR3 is TGTGCCAGCAGGCTAGCGAAAAGCTCCTACAATGAGCAGTTCTTC.

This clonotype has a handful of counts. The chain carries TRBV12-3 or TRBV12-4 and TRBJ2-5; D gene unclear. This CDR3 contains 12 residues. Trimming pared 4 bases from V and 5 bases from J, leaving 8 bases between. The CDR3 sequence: CASSSIAETQYF. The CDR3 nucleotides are TGTGCCAGCAGTTCCATAGCTGAGACCCAGTACTTC.

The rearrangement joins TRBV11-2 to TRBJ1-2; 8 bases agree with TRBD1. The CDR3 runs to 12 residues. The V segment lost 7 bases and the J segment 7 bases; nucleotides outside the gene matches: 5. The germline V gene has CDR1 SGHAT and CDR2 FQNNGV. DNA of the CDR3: TGTGCCAGCAATCAGGGGGCCTTTGGCTACACCTTC. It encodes CASNQGAFGYTF.